These 10 T cell receptor beta chains were all obtained from the same sample, sequenced in a study of T cell repertoires in cytomegalovirus infection. TCRdb re-called the reads through MiXCR, storing one row per CDR3 protein. The table has some 700,000 distinct CDR3 sequences, 35% seen once; the top ten hold around 2.6%. Sequenced material: PBMCs. These receptors were taken from a human donor in good health (CMV status not recorded). Some clones in this sample may be carry-over from other donors' samples.

This clonotype has a handful of counts. This rearrangement joins TRBV19 to TRBJ1-5, with 8 nucleotides matching TRBD1. Germline V gene data show CDR1 as LNHDA and CDR2 as SQIVND (reference sequence). The CDR3 extends over 17 amino acids. V shed 6 bases and J 4 bases; nucleotides not matched to a gene: 14. CDR3 sequence (DNA): TGTGCCAGTAGCCGGACCCAGGGGGCGCGAGGAAATCAGCCCCAGCATTTT. Translation gives CASSRTQGARGNQPQHF.

This chain joins TRBV4-1 and TRBJ1-6, with 7 bases identical to TRBD1. The junction had 7 bases not matched to a gene; V was cut back by 7 bases and J by 7 bases. The CDR3 has 14 amino acids. The germline gives CDR1 MGHRA, CDR2 YSYEKL. The CDR3 is CASTSTGPNSPLHF. In nucleotides, the CDR3 is TGCGCCAGCACCTCGACAGGGCCGAATTCACCCCTCCACTTT.

V usage is TRBV12-3 or TRBV12-4 and J usage is TRBJ2-7; weak D call: TRBD2 (6 bases). Trimming took off 6 bases at V and 1 base at J, with 10 bases between the two ends. CDR3 length: 13 residues. As DNA, the CDR3 is TGTGCCAGCAGGTGGACTATTTCCTACGAGCAGTACTTC. Protein product: CASRWTISYEQYF.

This CDR3 is CASSEIRGGLNTIYF. The DNA of the CDR3 is TGTGCCAGCAGTGAAATTAGGGGCGGCCTAAACACCATATATTTT. This chain uses TRBV2 with TRBJ1-3, with a tentative D call TRBD1 (5 bases). Trimming left V 2 bases short and J 6 bases short, with 14 bases between. Looked up from germline, CDR1 is SNHLY and CDR2 is FYNNEI. The CDR3 spans 15 residues.

This clonotype was picked up many times. The rearrangement joins TRBV19 to TRBJ2-1, with 12 bases that match TRBD2. J gave up 3 bases and V 3 bases, and 9 bases lay outside the gene matches. The CDR3 length is 18 residues. CDR1 LNHDA and CDR2 SQIVND come from the germline V gene (reference sequence). This CDR3 is CASSIRGLAGSIYNEQFF. The CDR3 DNA reads TGTGCCAGTAGTATTAGGGGACTAGCGGGTTCCATCTACAATGAGCAGTTCTTC.

This clonotype has just a few counts. The chain carries TRBV4-1 and TRBJ2-2; TRBD2 is a possible D gene (6 bases). Germline V CDR1 and CDR2: MGHRA, YSYEKL. With 1 base removed from V and 7 bases from J, the gap between germline ends came to 13 bases. The CDR3 covers 15 residues. The CDR3 protein is CASSQVPSVDGELFF. DNA for the CDR3: TGCGCCAGCAGCCAAGTGCCTAGCGTTGACGGGGAGCTGTTTTTT.

Here the CDR3 DNA reads TGCAGTGCTATCGGACTAGCGGCCTCCAATGAGCAGTTCTTC. Protein: CSAIGLAASNEQFF. The chain uses TRBV20-1 and TRBJ2-1; 10 bases agree with TRBD2. CDR1 is DFQATT and CDR2 is SNEGSKA in the germline V gene (reference sequence). The junction had 6 bases not matched to a gene; V was cut back by 4 bases and J by 6 bases. The CDR3 totals 14 residues.

The rearrangement links TRBV20-1 to TRBJ2-7, with TRBD2 matching 13 bases. With V trimmed by 6 bases and J by 6 bases, 14 bases remained unmatched. CDR3 length: 16 amino acids. Germline V gene lookup returns CDR1 DFQATT and CDR2 SNEGSKA (reference sequence). CDR3: CSASNPGLAGIGEQYF. CDR3 nucleotides: TGCAGTGCATCAAACCCGGGACTAGCGGGGATCGGCGAGCAGTACTTC.

V usage is TRBV4-1 and J usage is TRBJ2-3, with a tentative D call TRBD2 (6 bases). Deletions cut 1 base from V and 2 bases from J, with 13 bases between. This CDR3 is built from 16 residues. In germline, CDR1 is MGHRA, CDR2 YSYEKL. CDR3 loop: CASSQADSGFTDTQYF. For the CDR3, the DNA is TGCGCCAGCAGCCAAGCGGATAGCGGATTCACAGATACGCAGTATTTT.

Points on this clonotype: A much larger clone differs by one base, so this may be a read error. The chain uses TRBV7-2 and TRBJ2-1; 7 nucleotides agree with TRBD2. Per germline, CDR1 SGHTA and CDR2 FQGNSA. This CDR3 contains 16 residues. The CDR3 spells CSSRSPGGSSYNEQFF. For the CDR3, the DNA is TGTTCCAGCAGATCCCCGGGGGGTAGCTCCTACAATGAGCAGTTCTTC.